This TCR beta chain was sequenced in a study of blood T cells in healthy people across ages. Study results and limitations: PBMCs went unsorted, and a conclusive naive versus antigen-experienced comparison was therefore prevented.

The donors, healthy Caucasians from Russia, were aged about 6 to 100. Note on this clonotype: Its antigen is currently unknown.

A J-beta primer mix and a sample-barcoded 5' primer were used in a second PCR of roughly 7 to 12 cycles. TCRdb fed the 5' RACE reads into MiXCR, producing one record per CDR3 protein. This sample has roughly 830,000 distinct CDR3 sequences, with 62% found just once. The CDR3 contains 16 residues. The V segment lost 3 bases and the J segment 5 bases; nucleotides outside the gene matches: 9. Per germline, CDR1 SGHTA and CDR2 FQGTGA. The TCR originated in a man aged 25 to 40 in good health. The sample consisted of blood. The rearrangement uses TRBV7-3 and TRBJ2-1, with 8 bases that match TRBD2. CDR3 region: CASSFLGTSRDNEQFF. CDR3 sequence (DNA): TGTGCCAGCAGCTTCCTCGGGACTAGTAGGGACAATGAGCAGTTCTTC.